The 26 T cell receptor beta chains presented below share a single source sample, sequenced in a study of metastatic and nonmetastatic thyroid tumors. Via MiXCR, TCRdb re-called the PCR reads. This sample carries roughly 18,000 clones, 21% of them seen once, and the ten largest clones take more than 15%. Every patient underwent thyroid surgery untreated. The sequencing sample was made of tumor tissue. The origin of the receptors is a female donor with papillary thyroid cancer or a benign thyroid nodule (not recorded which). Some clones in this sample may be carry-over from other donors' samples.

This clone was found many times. CDR3 sequence reads: CASQYTGGFAEAFF. CDR3 nucleotide sequence: TGTGCCAGCCAATACACAGGGGGCTTCGCTGAAGCTTTCTTT. V and J are TRBV28 and TRBJ1-1, with 9 nucleotides matching TRBD1. The CDR3 loop spans 14 amino acids. Per the germline V gene, CDR1 is MDHEN and CDR2 is SYDVKM. The trim removed 8 bases at V and 6 bases at J, leaving 10 bases unmatched.

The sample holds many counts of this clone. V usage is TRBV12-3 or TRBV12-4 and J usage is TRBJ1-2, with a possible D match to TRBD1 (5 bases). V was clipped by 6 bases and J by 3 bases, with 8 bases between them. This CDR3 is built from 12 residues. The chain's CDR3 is CASREGDYGYTF. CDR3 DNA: TGTGCCAGCAGGGAAGGGGACTATGGCTACACCTTC.

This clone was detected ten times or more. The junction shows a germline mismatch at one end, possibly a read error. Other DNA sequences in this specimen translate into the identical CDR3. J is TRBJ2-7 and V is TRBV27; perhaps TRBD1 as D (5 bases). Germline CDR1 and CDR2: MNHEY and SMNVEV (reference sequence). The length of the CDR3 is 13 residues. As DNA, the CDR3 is TGTGCCAGCAGTCCAGGGTGGCGTTACGAACAGTACTTC. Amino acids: CASSPGWRYEQYF.

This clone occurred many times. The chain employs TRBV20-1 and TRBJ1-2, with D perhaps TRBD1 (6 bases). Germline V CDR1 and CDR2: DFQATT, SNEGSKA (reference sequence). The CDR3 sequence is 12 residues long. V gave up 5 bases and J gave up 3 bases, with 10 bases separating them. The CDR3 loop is CSADRFDYGYTF. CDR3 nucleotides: TGCAGTGCTGACAGGTTCGACTATGGCTACACCTTC.

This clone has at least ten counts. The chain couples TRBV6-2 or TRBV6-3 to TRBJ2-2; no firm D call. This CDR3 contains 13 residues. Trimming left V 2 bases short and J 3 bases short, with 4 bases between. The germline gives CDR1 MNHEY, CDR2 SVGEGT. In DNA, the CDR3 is TGTGCCAGCAGTTACGTGTACACCGGGGAGCTGTTTTTT. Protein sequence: CASSYVYTGELFF.

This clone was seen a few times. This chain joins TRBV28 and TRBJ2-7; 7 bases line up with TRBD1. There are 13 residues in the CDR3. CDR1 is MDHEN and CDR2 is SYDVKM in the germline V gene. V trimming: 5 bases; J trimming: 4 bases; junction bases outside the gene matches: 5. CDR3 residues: CASSGKGAYEQYF. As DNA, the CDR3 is TGTGCCAGCAGTGGAAAGGGGGCATACGAGCAGTACTTC.

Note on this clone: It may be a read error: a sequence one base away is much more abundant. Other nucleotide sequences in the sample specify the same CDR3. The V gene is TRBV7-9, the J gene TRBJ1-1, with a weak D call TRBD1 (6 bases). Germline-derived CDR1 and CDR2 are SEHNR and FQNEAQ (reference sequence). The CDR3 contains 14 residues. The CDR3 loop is CASSLDYRDTEAFF. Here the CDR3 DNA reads TGTGCCAGCAGCTTAGACTACAGGGATACTGAAGCCTTCTTT.

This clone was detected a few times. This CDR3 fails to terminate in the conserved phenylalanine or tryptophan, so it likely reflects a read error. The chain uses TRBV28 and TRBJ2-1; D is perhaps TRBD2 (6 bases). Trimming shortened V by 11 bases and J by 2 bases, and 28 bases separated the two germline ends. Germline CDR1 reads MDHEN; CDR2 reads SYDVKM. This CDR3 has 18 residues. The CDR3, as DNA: TGTGCCGGCATGGACGAGGGGTTCGGGACTCGGGCCTACAATGAGCAGTTCTCC. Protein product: CAGMDEGFGTRAYNEQFS.

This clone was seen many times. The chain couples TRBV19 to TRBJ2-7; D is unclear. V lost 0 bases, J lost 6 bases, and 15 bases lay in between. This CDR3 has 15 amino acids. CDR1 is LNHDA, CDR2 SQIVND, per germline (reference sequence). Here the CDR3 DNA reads TGTGCCAGTAGTATAGATCCAGGACCACAAAGCGAGCAGTACTTC. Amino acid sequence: CASSIDPGPQSEQYF.

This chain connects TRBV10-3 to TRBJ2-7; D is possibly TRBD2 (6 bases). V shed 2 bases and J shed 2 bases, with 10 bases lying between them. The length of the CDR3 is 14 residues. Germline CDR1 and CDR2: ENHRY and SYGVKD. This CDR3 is CAISEQEGTYEQYF. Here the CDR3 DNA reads TGTGCCATCAGTGAGCAGGAGGGTACCTACGAGCAGTACTTC.

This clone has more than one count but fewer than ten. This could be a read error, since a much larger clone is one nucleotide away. The CDR3 nucleotides read TGTGCTAGTGGTTTTGGACAGGGAGACTCTGGGGCCAACGTCCCGACTTTC. Its translation: CASGFGQGDSGANVPTF. J is TRBJ2-6 and V is TRBV12-5; 8 nucleotides match TRBD1. Germline loops: CDR1 LGHNT, CDR2 FRNRAP. CDR3 size: 17 residues.

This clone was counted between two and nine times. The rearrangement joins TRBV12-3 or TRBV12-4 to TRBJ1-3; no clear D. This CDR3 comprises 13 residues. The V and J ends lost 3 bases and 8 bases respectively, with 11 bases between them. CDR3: CASSFGSTDTIYF. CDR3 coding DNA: TGTGCCAGCAGTTTCGGTTCGACGGACACCATATATTTT.

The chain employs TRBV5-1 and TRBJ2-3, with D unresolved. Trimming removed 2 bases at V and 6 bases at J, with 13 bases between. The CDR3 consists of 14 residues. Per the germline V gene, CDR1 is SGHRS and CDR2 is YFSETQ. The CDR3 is CASSFSRFEDTQYF. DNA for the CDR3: TGCGCCAGCAGCTTTAGCCGGTTCGAGGATACGCAGTATTTT.

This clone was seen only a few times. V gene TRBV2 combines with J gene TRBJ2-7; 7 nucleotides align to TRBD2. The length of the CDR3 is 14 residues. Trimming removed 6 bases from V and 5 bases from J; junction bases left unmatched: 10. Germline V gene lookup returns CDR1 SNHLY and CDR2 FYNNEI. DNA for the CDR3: TGTGCCAGCAGCCAGGGAGGGGTTAATGACGAGCAGTACTTC. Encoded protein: CASSQGGVNDEQYF.

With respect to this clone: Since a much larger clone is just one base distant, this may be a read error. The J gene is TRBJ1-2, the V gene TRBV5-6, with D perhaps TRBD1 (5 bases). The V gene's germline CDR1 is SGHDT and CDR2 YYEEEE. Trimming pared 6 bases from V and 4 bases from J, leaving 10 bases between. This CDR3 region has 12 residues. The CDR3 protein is CASILGPYGYTF. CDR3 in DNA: TGTGCCAGCATCCTGGGGCCCTATGGCTACACCTTC.

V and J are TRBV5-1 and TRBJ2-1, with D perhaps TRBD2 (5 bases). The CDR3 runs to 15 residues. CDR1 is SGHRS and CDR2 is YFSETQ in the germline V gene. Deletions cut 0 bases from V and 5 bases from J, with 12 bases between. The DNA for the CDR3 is TGCGCCAGCAGCTTGGGGCGGGTGGCCAACAATGAGCAGTTCTTC. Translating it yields CASSLGRVANNEQFF.

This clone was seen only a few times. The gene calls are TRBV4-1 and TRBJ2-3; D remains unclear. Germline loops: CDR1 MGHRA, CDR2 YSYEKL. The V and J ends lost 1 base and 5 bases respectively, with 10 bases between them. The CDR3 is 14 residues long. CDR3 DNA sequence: TGCGCCAGCAGCCAAGGGGTGCCCGGAGATACGCAGTATTTT. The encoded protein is CASSQGVPGDTQYF.

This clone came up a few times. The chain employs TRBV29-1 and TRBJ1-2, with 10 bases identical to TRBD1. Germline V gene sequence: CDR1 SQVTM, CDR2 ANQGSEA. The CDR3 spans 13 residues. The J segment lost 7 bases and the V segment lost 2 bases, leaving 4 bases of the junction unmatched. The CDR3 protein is CSVEPGDRGGYTF. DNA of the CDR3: TGCAGCGTTGAACCAGGGGACAGGGGTGGCTACACCTTC.

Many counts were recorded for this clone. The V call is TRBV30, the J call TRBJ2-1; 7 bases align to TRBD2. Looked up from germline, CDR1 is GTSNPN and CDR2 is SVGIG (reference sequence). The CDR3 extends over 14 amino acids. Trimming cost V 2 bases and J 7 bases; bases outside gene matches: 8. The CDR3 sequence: CAWSFAGVGNEQFF. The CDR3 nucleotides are TGTGCCTGGAGTTTCGCGGGAGTGGGTAATGAGCAGTTCTTC.

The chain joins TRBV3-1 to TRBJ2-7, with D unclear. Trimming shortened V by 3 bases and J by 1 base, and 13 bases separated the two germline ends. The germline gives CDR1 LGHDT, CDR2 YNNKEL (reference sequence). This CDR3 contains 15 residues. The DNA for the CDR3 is TGTGCCAGCAGCCAGTACGGACGGAAGTCCTACGAGCAGTACTTC. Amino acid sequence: CASSQYGRKSYEQYF.

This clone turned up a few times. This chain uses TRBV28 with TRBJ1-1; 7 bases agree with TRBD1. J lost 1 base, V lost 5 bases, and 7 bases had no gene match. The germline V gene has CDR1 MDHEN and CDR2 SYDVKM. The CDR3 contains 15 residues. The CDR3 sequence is CASSPGTVENTEAFF. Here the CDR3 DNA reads TGTGCCAGCAGTCCCGGGACAGTCGAGAACACTGAAGCTTTCTTT.

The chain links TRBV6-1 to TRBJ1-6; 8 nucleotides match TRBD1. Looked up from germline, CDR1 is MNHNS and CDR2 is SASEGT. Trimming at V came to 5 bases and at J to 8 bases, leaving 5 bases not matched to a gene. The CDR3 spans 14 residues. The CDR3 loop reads CASSRPGQDSPLHF. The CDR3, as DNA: TGTGCCAGCAGTCGTCCGGGACAGGATTCACCCCTCCACTTT.

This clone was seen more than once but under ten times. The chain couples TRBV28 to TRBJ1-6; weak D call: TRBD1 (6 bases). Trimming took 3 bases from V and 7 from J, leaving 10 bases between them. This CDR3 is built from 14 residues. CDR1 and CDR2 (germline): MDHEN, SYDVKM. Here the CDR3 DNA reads TGTGCCAGCAGTTTGGGCAGGGGCAATTCACCCCTCCACTTT. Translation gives CASSLGRGNSPLHF.

CDR3 nucleotide sequence: TGTGCCAGTAGTACTCAGGGAGCAGTCACCGGGGAGCTGTTTTTT. Residues: CASSTQGAVTGELFF. This rearrangement joins TRBV19 to TRBJ2-2; D possibly matches TRBD1 or TRBD2 (5 bases each). The V and J ends lost 4 bases and 4 bases respectively, with 13 bases between them. The germline CDR1 and CDR2 sequences are LNHDA and SQIVND (reference sequence). The CDR3 runs to 15 residues.

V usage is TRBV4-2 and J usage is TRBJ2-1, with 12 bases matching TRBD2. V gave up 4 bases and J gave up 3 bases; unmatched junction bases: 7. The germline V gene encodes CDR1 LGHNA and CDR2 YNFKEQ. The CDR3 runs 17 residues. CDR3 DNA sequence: TGTGCCAGCAGCCCCCCTAGCGGGAGGGGGTACTACAATGAGCAGTTCTTC. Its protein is CASSPPSGRGYYNEQFF.

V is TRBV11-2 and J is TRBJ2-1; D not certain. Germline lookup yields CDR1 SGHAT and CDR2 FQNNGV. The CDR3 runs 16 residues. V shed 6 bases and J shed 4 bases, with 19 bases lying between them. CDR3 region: CASRSRSAASYNEQFF. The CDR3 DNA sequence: TGTGCCAGCAGATCCCGCTCCGCGGCCTCATACAATGAGCAGTTCTTC.